This T cell receptor beta chain was obtained from a study of blood T cell repertoires in COVID-19. As for the study in general: Collection of acute and convalescent COVID-19 samples took place in the United States, Italy and Spain.

This table comes from immunoSEQ multiplex PCR, and its TCRdb copy is limited to in-frame clones, with some not included. The data contain around 400,000 clones, roughly 80% of them seen just once; the ten biggest clones take up approximately 4.7%. Individuals aged 18 to 89 years were recruited from some 26 US areas. Cohort assignment relied on participant-reported clinical history. The sequenced sample was PBMCs or T cells enriched from blood (not recorded which). The sequence was obtained from a woman between 50 and 59 years old who had recovered from COVID-19.

CDR3 nucleotide sequence: TGTGCCAGCACCGGGGGGATGTCGAGAGCTTTCTTT. Protein product: CASTGGMSRAFF. The gene calls are TRBV25-1 and TRBJ1-1, with D tentatively TRBD1 (5 bases). The germline V gene has CDR1 MGHDK and CDR2 SYGVNS. CDR3 length: 12 residues. V lost 7 bases and J 10 bases, leaving 16 bases between the germline ends.